This T cell receptor (beta chain) was captured in a study of blood T cells in healthy people across ages. Primers used in a second PCR of roughly 6 to 11 cycles were a sample-barcoded 5' primer and a J-beta primer mix. TCRdb analysed the 5' RACE reads with MiXCR anew, one entry per CDR3 protein. This table holds fewer than 2 million distinct CDR3 sequences, roughly two fifths found once. Germline CDR1 reads LGHNA; CDR2 reads YSLEER. V lost 0 bases to trimming and J lost 2 bases; unmatched junction nucleotides: 10. This CDR3 is 17 amino acids long. Study-level findings and limits: Underestimates were what the diversity estimates from one million T cells were considered to be. Both higher diversity and more naive CD4+ cells marked long-lived donors when set against aged donors.

This clonotype was counted only a few times. What it recognizes is unknown. Sequencing was performed on blood. The clonotype comes from a human donor in good health. The chain carries TRBV4-3 and TRBJ2-7; 7 nucleotides align to TRBD1. CDR3 nucleotides: TGCGCCAGCAGCCAAGATTATGGGACAGCCCGGGCCTACGAGCAGTACTTC. It yields the protein CASSQDYGTARAYEQYF.